This T cell receptor (beta chain) was captured in a study of blood T cell repertoires in COVID-19. Germline V gives CDR1 SGHAT, CDR2 FQNNGV. V was pared by 11 bases and J by 4 bases, with 7 bases of the junction left unmatched. This CDR3 has 13 amino acids. TCRdb's copy holds only in-frame clones and misses some; the assay was immunoSEQ multiplex PCR. Found here are nearly 45,000 clones, around 85% of them singletons; the top ten hold 31%. The receptor was isolated from a woman aged 80 or over with acute or convalescent COVID-19. The sample comprised peripheral blood. V is TRBV11-2 and J is TRBJ2-3, with 9 bases that match TRBD2. CDR3 sequence (DNA): TGTGCCGGAGCGGCGGGAGGGGCAGATACGCAGTATTTT. Its protein product is CAGAAGGADTQYF.